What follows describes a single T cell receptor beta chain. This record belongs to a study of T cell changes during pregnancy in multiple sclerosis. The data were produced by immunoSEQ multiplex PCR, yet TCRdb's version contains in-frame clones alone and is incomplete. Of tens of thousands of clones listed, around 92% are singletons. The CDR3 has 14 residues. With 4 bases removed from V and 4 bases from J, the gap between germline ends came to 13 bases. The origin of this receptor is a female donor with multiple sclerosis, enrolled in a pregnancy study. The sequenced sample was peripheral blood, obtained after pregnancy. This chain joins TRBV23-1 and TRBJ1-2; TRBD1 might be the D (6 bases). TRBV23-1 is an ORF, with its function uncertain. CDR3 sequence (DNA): TGCGCCAGCAGTCCCCAGGGGCTCGGCTATGGCTACACCTTC. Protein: CASSPQGLGYGYTF.